What follows describes a single TCR beta chain. As yet, its antigen is unknown. Built from TCR beta cDNA, the libraries had unique molecular identifiers in them. A few hundred thousand cDNA molecules came from around 0.96 to 9.9 million T cells. TCRdb ran MiXCR on the PCR reads and lists one entry per CDR3 protein. Of almost 700,000 distinct CDR3 sequences in the sample, approximately 60% are singletons; the top ten hold around 11%. CDR3 length equals 14 residues. Unmatched junction bases numbered 9, after V lost 2 bases and J lost 6 bases. Germline lookup yields CDR1 DFQATT and CDR2 SNEGSKA (reference sequence). This specimen belongs to a study of post-analysis software for immune sequencing data. Overall study: Patients with relapsing-remitting, secondary progressive and progressive-relapsing multiple sclerosis courses were all represented.

Whole-study findings and limits: Samples sharing a preparation batch grouped tightly together when assessed by F measure. Among a few TRBV segments more frequent in patients than controls were TRBV5-6, TRBV5-1 and TRBV20-1. Multiple sclerosis patients showed significantly lower normalized Chao1 diversity than controls did.

Sequenced material: blood. This chain connects TRBV20-1 to TRBJ1-1; 7 positions agree with TRBD1. This TCR derives from a girl aged 2-10 years with multiple sclerosis. For the CDR3, the DNA is TGCAGTGCTAGAAACGGGCAGGGGGTTTCTGAAGCTTTCTTT. Its translation is CSARNGQGVSEAFF.